This is a list of T cell receptor beta chains from one sample in a study of blood T cell repertoires in COVID-19. Sequencing was performed with immunoSEQ multiplex PCR; in TCRdb, only in-frame clones are kept and a portion is missing. The data hold more than 95,000 clones, with about 70% observed a single time. The sequencing input was peripheral blood. These receptor sequences come from an older woman with acute or convalescent COVID-19. CDR3s include the opening cysteine and the closing phenylalanine or tryptophan. The order of the fields is D gene, clone size, V gene, J gene, CDR3 DNA, CDR3 protein. A D gene is named only where the DNA matches it firmly. Clone size is given for some rows only: seen once, a few or many times, or a class if the clone is expanded.

TRBD1	NA	TRBV3-1/TRBV3-2	TRBJ2-3	TGTGCCAGCAGCCAAGAAACCCCACCCAGGGGGCGAAGCACAGATACGCAGTATTTT	CASSQETPPRGRSTDTQYF
TRBD2	NA	TRBV9	TRBJ2-2	TGTGCCAGCAGCTCCCCAGCGGGAGTCGGCACCGGGGAGCTGTTTTTT	CASSSPAGVGTGELFF
TRBD2	many	TRBV2	TRBJ2-1	TGTGCCAGCAGTGAGGGTGGCGGGAGGGCGAATGAGCAGTTCTTC	CASSEGGGRANEQFF
TRBD2	NA	TRBV7-8	TRBJ2-2	TGTGCCAGCAGCATCTGGACTAGCGGGTCGTCAGGGACCGGGGAGCTGTTTTTT	CASSIWTSGSSGTGELFF
NA	NA	TRBV7-8	TRBJ1-2	TGTGCCAGCAGCTTAGTACCGGGGGTCCATGGCCTGGATGGCTACACCTTC	CASSLVPGVHGLDGYTF
NA	NA	TRBV7-2	TRBJ2-7	TGTGCCAGCAGCTCCACCGTTACGAGCTACGAGCAGTACTTC	CASSSTVTSYEQYF
NA	NA	TRBV12-3/TRBV12-4	TRBJ1-2	TGTGCCAGCAGTGGACGCAGGGGCTATGGCTACACCTTC	CASSGRRGYGYTF
TRBD2	once	TRBV7-9	TRBJ2-5	TGTGCCAGCAGCTCGGCGGGAGCCTCGCCATGGGAGACCCAGTACTTC	CASSSAGASPWETQYF
TRBD2	NA	TRBV5-1	TRBJ2-1	TGCGCCAGCAGCTTGGTAACTAGCGGGAGCTACAATGAGCAGTTCTTC	CASSLVTSGSYNEQFF
TRBD2	NA	TRBV30	TRBJ2-3	TGTGCCTGGGGGCGGGGGGGCGAGGGAGATACGCAGTATTTT	CAWGRGGEGDTQYF